Following are 22 T cell receptor beta chains from one sample sequenced in a study of T-cell memory formation after mild COVID-19. TCRdb re-derived calls from the 5' RACE reads in MiXCR, one entry per CDR3 protein. The repertoire holds 200,000 to 300,000 distinct CDR3 sequences, with less than 20% as singletons. Sequencing was carried out using PBMCs or a T cell subset sorted from them (not recorded which). These receptors were obtained from an adult woman who had mild COVID-19 (a few samples of this study predate the infection). Cell type and time point are not known.

The chain is built from TRBV12-3 or TRBV12-4 and TRBJ1-5; tentative D call: TRBD1 (5 bases). The CDR3 runs 14 residues. V was trimmed by 3 bases and J by 5 bases, leaving 11 bases between them. As DNA, the CDR3 is TGTGCCAGCAGTTTCTTGACAGATTATCAGCCCCAGCATTTT. It yields the protein CASSFLTDYQPQHF.

This clonotype showed up just a few times. V and J are TRBV2 and TRBJ2-2, with a weak D call TRBD2 (6 bases). Germline lookup yields CDR1 SNHLY and CDR2 FYNNEI. Trimming took 11 bases from V and 2 from J, leaving 12 bases between them. The CDR3 runs 13 residues. CDR3 coding DNA: TGTGCCGGAGGGGACGGAAACACCGGGGAGCTGTTTTTT. It encodes CAGGDGNTGELFF.

V gene TRBV7-8 combines with J gene TRBJ1-5; D ambiguous. The CDR3 runs 16 residues. Per the germline V gene, CDR1 is SGHVS and CDR2 is FQNEAQ. Trimming took off 5 bases at V and 0 bases at J, with 14 bases between the two ends. The CDR3 loop is CASSRSSGNSNQPQHF. Written as DNA, the CDR3 is TGTGCCAGCAGCCGTTCGTCAGGCAATAGCAATCAGCCCCAGCATTTT.

This clonotype was counted only a few times. The chain couples TRBV20-1 to TRBJ2-1; 9 bases align to TRBD1. CDR1 is DFQATT and CDR2 is SNEGSKA in the germline V gene (reference sequence). This CDR3 has 15 residues. With 4 bases clipped from V and 5 bases from J, the junction kept 9 bases outside the gene matches. This CDR3 is CSATRQGVGNNEQFF. The CDR3 bases are TGCAGTGCTACACGACAGGGGGTAGGAAACAATGAGCAGTTCTTC.

The gene calls are TRBV12-3 or TRBV12-4 and TRBJ2-6, with D unclear. Deletions cut 5 bases from V and 0 bases from J, with 8 bases between. The CDR3 length is 15 residues. In DNA, the CDR3 is TGTGCCAGCAGTATTTCGAGCTCTGGGGCCAACGTCCTGACTTTC. This codes for CASSISSSGANVLTF.

This clonotype occurred once. This chain uses TRBV18 with TRBJ2-1; D call uncertain. Trimming took 4 bases from V and 8 from J, leaving 21 bases between them. The CDR3 covers 16 residues. Germline values: CDR1 KGHSH, CDR2 LQKENI. In DNA, the CDR3 is TGTGCCAGCTCACTAGCATCCCCCACCGCGAAGGATGAGCAGTTCTTC. The encoded protein is CASSLASPTAKDEQFF.

This clonotype was counted only a few times. The chain combines TRBV12-3 or TRBV12-4 with TRBJ2-2; D not resolved. Trimming removed 6 bases from V and 6 bases from J, with 14 bases in between. CDR3 size: 14 residues. CDR3: CASRPGVSAGELFF. The CDR3 nucleotides are TGTGCCAGCAGGCCCGGAGTGAGCGCCGGGGAGCTGTTTTTT.

This clonotype has a handful of counts. The chain combines TRBV11-1 with TRBJ2-1; 13 nucleotides agree with TRBD2. V lost 4 bases and J lost 6; bases outside the gene matches: 6. Germline CDR1 SGHAT, CDR2 FQDESV (reference sequence). This CDR3 is 16 amino acids long. CDR3 region: CASSSSGTSGVNEQFF. The CDR3 DNA follows: TGTGCCAGCAGCTCCTCCGGGACTAGCGGGGTCAATGAGCAGTTCTTC.

In this sample, this clonotype turned up many times. The chain links TRBV12-3 or TRBV12-4 to TRBJ2-2, with no clear D. V was clipped by 5 bases and J by 1 base, with 5 bases between them. This CDR3 region has 13 residues. The CDR3 nucleotides are TGTGCCAGCAGTCTCAGGAACACCGGGGAGCTGTTTTTT. Protein product: CASSLRNTGELFF.

In this sample, this clonotype turned up many times. This chain joins TRBV7-2 and TRBJ2-7; 13 positions agree with TRBD2. The CDR3 is 14 residues long. V dropped 1 base and J dropped 6; count of bases not matched to a gene: 0. Germline CDR1 and CDR2: SGHTA and FQGNSA. This chain's CDR3 is CASSLGLAGGEQYF. CDR3 nucleotide sequence: TGTGCCAGCAGCTTAGGACTAGCGGGAGGCGAGCAGTACTTC.

V is TRBV5-1 and J is TRBJ1-1, with D tentatively TRBD1 (5 bases). The V end lost 4 bases, the J end lost 1 base, and 14 bases lay between the germline ends. The CDR3 spans 15 residues. Germline lookup yields CDR1 SGHRS and CDR2 YFSETQ. The CDR3 region has the DNA TGCGCCAGCAGCCGCCGGATGGGGGAGAACACTGAAGCTTTCTTT. This codes for CASSRRMGENTEAFF.

This clonotype was seen many times. This sequence joins TRBV7-8 and TRBJ2-6, with D possibly TRBD1 on 5 matching bases. The ends were cut back, 6 bases at V and 1 base at J, with 10 bases in the middle. This CDR3 is built from 15 residues. Germline CDR1 and CDR2: SGHVS and FQNEAQ. CDR3 DNA sequence: TGTGCCAGCAGTCCAGGGTCTTCTGGGGCCAACGTCCTGACTTTC. The encoded protein is CASSPGSSGANVLTF.

The chain recombines TRBV7-2 with TRBJ2-5, with D perhaps matching TRBD2 (6 bases). The CDR3 contains 13 residues. Germline CDR1 reads SGHTA; CDR2 reads FQGNSA. With 5 bases removed from V and 1 base from J, the gap between germline ends came to 8 bases. The chain's CDR3 is CASSRDFQETQYF. CDR3 DNA sequence: TGTGCCAGCAGCCGGGACTTCCAAGAGACCCAGTACTTC. Looking up the rest from reference TRBV7-2 and TRBJ2-5 gives the full variable domain: GAGVSQSPSNKVTEKGKDVELRCDPISGHTALYWYRQSLGQGLEFLIYFQGNSAPDKSGLPSDRFSAERTGGSVSTLTIQRTQQEDSAVYLCASSRDFQETQYFGPGTRLLVL.

The chain uses TRBV6-5 and TRBJ2-7; 9 bases align to TRBD2. Germline loops: CDR1 MNHEY, CDR2 SVGAGI. V lost 0 bases, J lost 2 bases, and 8 bases stayed unmatched. This CDR3 is 17 amino acids long. Here the CDR3 reads CASSYSRASGDTYEQYF. The CDR3 coding sequence is TGTGCCAGCAGTTACTCGAGGGCTAGCGGGGACACCTACGAGCAGTACTTC.

This clonotype was seen a single time. The chain has TRBV2 and TRBJ2-7; TRBD1 agrees at 7 bases. CDR1 and CDR2 (germline): SNHLY, FYNNEI. The CDR3 is 14 amino acids. V trimming: 6 bases; J trimming: 3 bases; junction bases outside the gene matches: 8. The CDR3 region is CASSDPGTVYEQYF. Written as DNA, the CDR3 is TGTGCCAGCAGCGACCCCGGGACAGTCTACGAGCAGTACTTC. Supplemented by reference TRBV2 and TRBJ2-7, the full variable domain reads EPEVTQTPSHQVTQMGQEVILRCVPISNHLYFYWYRQILGQKVEFLVSFYNNEISEKSEIFDDQFSVERPDGSNFTLKIRSTKLEDSAMYFCASSDPGTVYEQYFGPGTRLTVT.

This clonotype was detected only a few times. This chain uses TRBV27 with TRBJ2-7, with TRBD2 matching 14 bases. V lost 9 bases to trimming and J lost 12 bases; unmatched junction nucleotides: 13. The CDR3 has 14 amino acids. Per germline, CDR1 MNHEY and CDR2 SMNVEV (reference sequence). CDR3 DNA: TGTGCCAGTCTTACCGGGACTAGCGGGAGTGTGTGGTACTTC. This sequence encodes CASLTGTSGSVWYF.

The V and J genes are TRBV29-1 and TRBJ1-1; D remains unclear. CDR3 length: 13 residues. The ends were cut back, 8 bases at V and 2 bases at J, with 15 bases in the middle. Germline V lookup: CDR1 SQVTM, CDR2 ANQGSEA. The chain's CDR3 is CSSPSPSNTEAFF. The CDR3 coding sequence is TGCAGCTCCCCGTCCCCGAGCAACACTGAAGCTTTCTTT.

This chain connects TRBV3-1 to TRBJ1-1; no firm D call. V shed 4 bases and J shed 1 base, with 13 bases lying between them. Germline V gene lookup returns CDR1 LGHDT and CDR2 YNNKEL (reference sequence). The CDR3 is 15 amino acids. Written as DNA, the CDR3 is TGTGCCAGCAGCCTCGGGAAGGGTTGGAACACTGAAGCTTTCTTT. It codes for CASSLGKGWNTEAFF.

This clonotype appeared a few times. The chain carries TRBV2 and TRBJ1-4; the D is unclear. This CDR3 is 11 amino acids long. Germline-derived CDR1 and CDR2 are SNHLY and FYNNEI. The V gene lost 8 bases and the J gene lost 8 bases, with 9 bases spanning the gap. The CDR3, as DNA: TGTGCCAGCCCGCGCCGAGAAAAACTGTTTTTT. It encodes CASPRREKLFF. The variable domain in full, completed from reference TRBV2 and TRBJ1-4, reads EPEVTQTPSHQVTQMGQEVILRCVPISNHLYFYWYRQILGQKVEFLVSFYNNEISEKSEIFDDQFSVERPDGSNFTLKIRSTKLEDSAMYFCASPRREKLFFGSGTQLSVL.

This clonotype was observed a few times. V and J are TRBV6-1 and TRBJ2-1, with D possibly TRBD1 on 5 matching bases. Germline CDR1 reads MNHNS; CDR2 reads SASEGT. Trimming shortened V by 1 base and J by 2 bases, and 12 bases separated the two germline ends. This CDR3 has 16 amino acids. The CDR3 protein is CASSEEPRTPYNEQFF. The CDR3 DNA reads as TGTGCCAGCAGTGAAGAGCCCAGGACACCCTACAATGAGCAGTTCTTC.

This clonotype was counted a few times. V usage is TRBV21-1 and J usage is TRBJ2-1; the tabulated D call, TRBD1, remains unverified against the DNA. TRBV21-1 is annotated as a pseudogene. The CDR3 is made up of 18 amino acids. The CDR3 spells CASSTHGGQVSSYNEQFF. CDR3 coding DNA: TGTGCCAGCAGCACCCATGGGGGGCAGGTTAGCTCCTACAATGAGCAGTTCTTC.

This clonotype was seen a few times. The gene calls are TRBV20-1 and TRBJ2-1, with a tentative D call TRBD2 (6 bases). From germline, CDR1 is DFQATT and CDR2 SNEGSKA (reference sequence). Trimming stripped 6 bases from V and 2 bases from J, with 14 bases between. This CDR3 spans 14 amino acids. The CDR3 nucleotides read TGCAGTGCGATCAGCGGGTCGCCCTACAATGAGCAGTTCTTC. This translates into CSAISGSPYNEQFF.